A single sample is the source of the 30 T cell receptor beta chains below, sequenced in a study of T cell repertoires in cytomegalovirus infection. These receptors are not linked to any known antigen. TCRdb recomputed calls from the reads with MiXCR, one row per CDR3 protein. The data contain roughly 180,000 distinct CDR3 sequences, about 22% of them singletons. This sample comprised CD8+ T cells from cultured PBMCs, obtained from culture after CMV antigen stimulation. The receptors here all came from a human donor in good health (CMV status not recorded). Some clones in this sample may be carry-over from other donors' samples.

This sequence joins TRBV10-3 and TRBJ1-5; 7 bases match TRBD1. J gave up 0 bases and V 9 bases, and 2 bases lay outside the gene matches. CDR1 and CDR2 from the germline V gene are ENHRY and SYGVKD. The length of the CDR3 is 13 residues. Here the CDR3 reads CAIGTDSNQPQHF. Written as DNA, the CDR3 is TGTGCCATAGGGACAGATAGCAATCAGCCCCAGCATTTT.

This clonotype was seen only a few times. The chain couples TRBV7-9 to TRBJ1-1; D is undetermined. Germline values: CDR1 SEHNR, CDR2 FQNEAQ (reference sequence). The CDR3 is 13 residues long. V was clipped by 4 bases and J by 8 bases, with 14 bases between them. CDR3 DNA sequence: TGTGCCAGCAGCTCAGATTCGAAGGAGGAAGCTTTCTTT. Translating gives CASSSDSKEEAFF.

This clonotype was detected a few times. The genes are TRBV7-8 and TRBJ1-5; 9 bases align to TRBD1. Germline trimming cut 3 bases from V and 6 bases from J; bases unmatched to any gene: 9. The CDR3 covers 16 residues. Germline V gene lookup returns CDR1 SGHVS and CDR2 FQNEAQ. The CDR3 spells CASSFSMGQGTQPQHF. CDR3 nucleotides: TGTGCCAGCAGCTTTTCTATGGGACAGGGCACTCAGCCCCAGCATTTT.

V usage is TRBV7-9 and J usage is TRBJ1-1; 7 nucleotides agree with TRBD1. Germline assignment: CDR1 SEHNR and CDR2 FQNEAQ (reference sequence). Germline trimming cut 0 bases from V and 3 bases from J; bases unmatched to any gene: 4. The CDR3 runs 15 residues. CDR3 protein: CASSLATGLDTEAFF. Written as DNA, the CDR3 is TGTGCCAGCAGCTTAGCGACAGGGTTGGACACTGAAGCTTTCTTT. Based on the CDR3 plus reference TRBV7-9 and TRBJ1-1, the full variable domain is DTGVSQNPRHKITKRGQNVTFRCDPISEHNRLYWYRQTLGQGPEFLTYFQNEAQLEKSRLLSDRFSAERPKGSFSTLEIQRTEQGDSAMYLCASSLATGLDTEAFFGQGTRLTVV.

There are a few counts of this clonotype. The rearrangement joins TRBV15 to TRBJ2-7, with no clear D. CDR1 is LNHNV and CDR2 is YYDKDF in the germline V gene (reference sequence). The germline V and J ends were trimmed by 1 base and 1 base, with 5 bases remaining between them. The CDR3 runs 13 residues. The CDR3 DNA reads TGTGCCACCAGCAGAGGTGGATCCTACGAGCAGTACTTC. Its translation: CATSRGGSYEQYF.

This clonotype was recorded many times. This chain joins TRBV7-8 and TRBJ2-1; D possibly corresponds to TRBD2 (7 bases). This CDR3 region has 14 residues. The germline gives CDR1 SGHVS, CDR2 FQNEAQ. V lost 3 bases and J 5 bases, leaving 11 bases between the germline ends. The CDR3 DNA reads as TGTGCCAGCAGCTTTAGGGGGGGAGACAATGAGCAGTTCTTC. This gives the protein CASSFRGGDNEQFF. Complete variable domain (other parts from reference TRBV7-8 and TRBJ2-1): GAGVSQSPRYKVAKRGQDVALRCDPISGHVSLFWYQQALGQGPEFLTYFQNEAQLDKSGLPSDRFFAERPEGSVSTLKIQRTQQEDSAVYLCASSFRGGDNEQFFGPGTRLTVL.

This rearrangement joins TRBV7-7 to TRBJ2-2; 7 nucleotides match TRBD1. Germline assignment: CDR1 SSHAT and CDR2 FNYEAQ (reference sequence). This CDR3 comprises 18 residues. With 4 bases clipped from V and 5 bases from J, the junction kept 16 bases outside the gene matches. CDR3 in amino acids: CASSSKPGGGPVTGELFF. The CDR3 DNA is TGTGCCAGCAGCTCCAAACCAGGGGGTGGGCCCGTGACCGGGGAGCTGTTTTTT. The full variable domain, in which reference TRBV7-7 and TRBJ2-2 provide the parts outside the CDR3, is GAGVSQSPRYKVTKRGQDVTLRCDPISSHATLYWYQQALGQGPEFLTYFNYEAQPDKSGLPSDRFSAERPEGSISTLTIQRTEQRDSAMYRCASSSKPGGGPVTGELFFGEGSRLTVL.

This clonotype was recorded once. This rearrangement joins TRBV6-2 or TRBV6-3 to TRBJ2-7, with D perhaps TRBD1 (5 bases). CDR1 MNHEY and CDR2 SVGEGT come from the germline V gene. The CDR3 spans 13 residues. Trimming pared 7 bases from V and 3 bases from J, leaving 13 bases between. The CDR3 sequence: CASTRPRDYEQYF. CDR3 coding DNA: TGTGCCAGCACCCGACCCAGGGACTACGAGCAGTACTTC.

This clonotype came up a few times. V usage is TRBV6-6 and J usage is TRBJ2-1; 10 nucleotides align to TRBD1. Per germline, CDR1 MNHNY and CDR2 SVGAGI (reference sequence). The CDR3 has 16 residues. V shed 0 bases, J shed 7 bases, and the junction held 6 bases outside the gene matches. The DNA of the CDR3 is TGTGCCAGCAGTTACTCTCCGGGACAGGGGAGGAATGAGCAGTTCTTC. This translates into CASSYSPGQGRNEQFF.

This clonotype was observed a few times. V gene TRBV27 combines with J gene TRBJ1-6, with D possibly TRBD1 on 6 matching bases. The CDR3 is made up of 17 amino acids. V lost 4 bases to trimming and J lost 7 bases, with 20 bases between them. CDR1 MNHEY and CDR2 SMNVEV come from the germline V gene (reference sequence). CDR3 nucleotides: TGTGCCAGCAGTTATGCACAGGGTGCGGGACGAAATTCACCCCTCCACTTT. This gives the protein CASSYAQGAGRNSPLHF.

CDR3 coding DNA: TGTGCCAGCAGTGATGGGACATTCTATGGCTACACCTTC. This translates into CASSDGTFYGYTF. The J gene is TRBJ1-2, the V gene TRBV6-5; maybe TRBD1 (6 bases). This CDR3 contains 13 residues. V lost 5 bases to trimming and J lost 4 bases, with 11 bases between them. Per the germline V gene, CDR1 is MNHEY and CDR2 is SVGAGI.

V usage is TRBV28 and J usage is TRBJ1-5; 7 bases fit TRBD1. The CDR3 is 13 residues long. V was clipped by 8 bases and J by 6 bases; unmatched bases: 7. Germline CDR1 MDHEN, CDR2 SYDVKM. The CDR3 sequence is CASARGMFQPQHF. The CDR3 DNA is TGTGCCAGCGCCAGGGGGATGTTTCAGCCCCAGCATTTT.

The chain carries TRBV4-1 and TRBJ2-2; 11 positions agree with TRBD2. Germline V lookup: CDR1 MGHRA, CDR2 YSYEKL. Trimming at V came to 3 bases and at J to 5 bases, leaving 8 bases not matched to a gene. The CDR3 runs 17 residues. This CDR3 reads CASSQAGVAGGTGELFF. CDR3 coding DNA: TGCGCCAGCAGCCAGGCGGGGGTAGCGGGAGGGACCGGGGAGCTGTTTTTT.

This clonotype was picked up a small number of times. CDR3 sequence reads: CASSHGQGQPGYTF. CDR3 DNA: TGTGCCAGCAGTCATGGACAGGGCCAACCAGGCTACACCTTC. This chain uses TRBV12-3 or TRBV12-4 with TRBJ1-2; 8 nucleotides agree with TRBD1. This CDR3 contains 14 residues. After removal of 5 bases from V and 8 bases from J, the junction contained 10 bases not matched to a gene.

The chain carries TRBV2 and TRBJ1-2; D is undetermined. V lost 6 bases, J lost 6 bases, and 5 bases lay in between. The germline V gene encodes CDR1 SNHLY and CDR2 FYNNEI. The CDR3 loop spans 10 amino acids. The CDR3 coding sequence is TGTGCCAGCAGCGAGGATGGCTACACCTTC. The encoded protein is CASSEDGYTF. The full variable domain, its missing parts supplied by reference TRBV2 and TRBJ1-2, is EPEVTQTPSHQVTQMGQEVILRCVPISNHLYFYWYRQILGQKVEFLVSFYNNEISEKSEIFDDQFSVERPDGSNFTLKIRSTKLEDSAMYFCASSEDGYTFGSGTRLTVV.

This clonotype was picked up a small number of times. This chain connects TRBV19 to TRBJ1-5; possible D gene TRBD1, 6 bases. Trimming removed 1 base from V and 2 bases from J, with 18 bases in between. The CDR3 extends over 18 amino acids. From germline, CDR1 is LNHDA and CDR2 SQIVND (reference sequence). The CDR3 is CASSIAANRESGNQPQHF. CDR3 DNA: TGTGCCAGTAGTATAGCCGCAAACAGGGAGTCTGGCAATCAGCCCCAGCATTTT. The variable domain in full, with the rest retrieved from reference TRBV19 and TRBJ1-5, is DGGITQSPKYLFRKEGQNVTLSCEQNLNHDAMYWYRQDPGQGLRLIYYSQIVNDFQKGDIAEGYSVSREKKESFPLTVTSAQKNPTAFYLCASSIAANRESGNQPQHFGDGTRLSIL.

The chain links TRBV4-2 to TRBJ2-1; 8 bases match TRBD1. The CDR3 length is 16 residues. The germline V gene has CDR1 LGHNA and CDR2 YNFKEQ. Trimming took 4 bases from V and 8 from J; bases not matched to a gene: 13. The CDR3 sequence is CASSPGTRTGSYEQFF. CDR3 in DNA: TGTGCCAGCAGCCCCGGAACTCGGACAGGGAGCTATGAGCAGTTCTTC.

This clonotype was seen a handful of times. The genes are TRBV7-2 and TRBJ1-5, with D possibly being TRBD1 (5 bases). CDR1 and CDR2 from the germline V gene are SGHTA and FQGNSA. Trimming took off 1 base at V and 1 base at J, with 8 bases between the two ends. There are 15 residues in the CDR3. The CDR3 protein is CASSLVGESNQPQHF. DNA of the CDR3: TGTGCCAGCAGCTTAGTAGGGGAGAGCAATCAGCCCCAGCATTTT.

The chain recombines TRBV7-9 with TRBJ2-1; D might be TRBD1 or TRBD2, each matching 7 bases. The CDR3 spans 16 residues. Germline loops: CDR1 SEHNR, CDR2 FQNEAQ (reference sequence). V lost 1 base and J lost 4, with 14 bases in between. CDR3 amino acids: CASSLVGRGLYNEQFF. The DNA for the CDR3 is TGTGCCAGCAGCTTAGTAGGGAGGGGGCTATACAATGAGCAGTTCTTC.

The genes are TRBV7-8 and TRBJ1-5, with D uncertain. Trimming shortened V by 1 base and J by 9 bases, and 13 bases separated the two germline ends. The CDR3 loop spans 14 amino acids. Germline values: CDR1 SGHVS, CDR2 FQNEAQ. The CDR3: CASSLVKSFRPQHF. CDR3 DNA sequence: TGTGCCAGCAGCTTAGTAAAGTCTTTCAGGCCCCAGCATTTT.

This clonotype was counted a few times. The rearrangement uses TRBV9 and TRBJ2-7; D remains ambiguous. There are 14 residues in the CDR3. The germline gives CDR1 SGDLS, CDR2 YYNGEE. Trimming left V 0 bases short and J 3 bases short, with 10 bases between. The CDR3 coding sequence is TGTGCCAGCAGCGTAGAGGGAAGAAACTACGAGCAGTACTTC. This translates into CASSVEGRNYEQYF.

On this clonotype: A much larger clone lies one base from this, so it may be a read error. The CDR3 here is CASCQGMNTEAFF. The CDR3 DNA is TGTGCCAGCTGCCAGGGGATGAACACTGAAGCTTTCTTT. The chain recombines TRBV7-8 with TRBJ1-1; D possibly corresponds to TRBD1 (6 bases). The CDR3 totals 13 residues. CDR1 is SGHVS, CDR2 FQNEAQ, per germline. The ends were cut back, 8 bases at V and 0 bases at J, with 10 bases in the middle.

By share, this clonotype ranks as medium-sized. This sequence joins TRBV12-3 or TRBV12-4 and TRBJ2-7, with 9 bases fitting TRBD2. The CDR3 has 14 residues. V trimming: 4 bases; J trimming: 6 bases; junction bases outside the gene matches: 7. CDR3 nucleotides: TGTGCCAGCAGTTCCTCAGCGGGGGGTATCGAGCAGTACTTC. Protein: CASSSSAGGIEQYF.

Remarks on this clonotype: One junction end disagrees with the germline gene, perhaps due to a read error. The chain uses TRBV7-6 and TRBJ2-7, with D possibly being TRBD1 (5 bases). Germline CDR1 and CDR2: SGHVS and FNYEAQ. The CDR3 spans 11 residues. The CDR3 coding sequence is TGTGCCAGCAGCAGTGACAGACAAGAACACTTC. It encodes CASSSDRQEHF.

This chain uses TRBV7-2 with TRBJ2-1, with 11 bases aligning to TRBD2. The junction had 6 bases not matched to a gene; V was cut back by 5 bases and J by 3 bases. The CDR3 runs to 16 residues. The V gene's germline CDR1 is SGHTA and CDR2 FQGNSA. CDR3 bases: TGTGCCAGCAGCCCCCCCGGGACTAGCGGCTACAATGAGCAGTTCTTC. As protein: CASSPPGTSGYNEQFF. The whole variable domain, filled in from reference TRBV7-2 and TRBJ2-1, reads GAGVSQSPSNKVTEKGKDVELRCDPISGHTALYWYRQSLGQGLEFLIYFQGNSAPDKSGLPSDRFSAERTGGSVSTLTIQRTQQEDSAVYLCASSPPGTSGYNEQFFGPGTRLTVL.

This chain joins TRBV11-2 and TRBJ1-1; D gene uncertain. CDR1 SGHAT and CDR2 FQNNGV come from the germline V gene. V dropped 5 bases and J dropped 4 bases, with 11 bases sitting between them. The CDR3 covers 13 residues. DNA for the CDR3: TGTGCCAGCAGCGTCGGATCGTTCACTGAAGCTTTCTTT. Residues: CASSVGSFTEAFF.

This chain uses TRBV2 with TRBJ2-7; D possibly corresponds to TRBD1 (6 bases). Germline CDR1 reads SNHLY; CDR2 reads FYNNEI. V gave up 10 bases and J gave up 3 bases, with 19 bases separating them. The CDR3 consists of 14 residues. For the CDR3, the DNA is TGTGCCATCGAGGAGCAGGGGCCGAGCTACGAGCAGTACTTC. This codes for CAIEEQGPSYEQYF.

This clonotype occurred a few times. The chain carries TRBV12-3 or TRBV12-4 and TRBJ1-1; tentative D call: TRBD1 (5 bases). V was pared by 5 bases and J by 1 base, with 14 bases between. The CDR3 is made up of 15 amino acids. The CDR3 DNA is TGTGCCAGCAGTACCGCCGAGGGACCGAACACTGAAGCTTTCTTT. Translated, it gives CASSTAEGPNTEAFF.

The chain carries TRBV10-3 and TRBJ1-2, with 8 bases matching TRBD1. The CDR3 has 18 residues. CDR1 and CDR2 (germline): ENHRY, SYGVKD. J gave up 0 bases and V 2 bases, and 11 bases lay outside the gene matches. CDR3 sequence: CAISEGPDRATSNYGYTF. The CDR3 coding sequence is TGTGCCATCAGTGAGGGCCCGGACAGGGCCACTTCTAACTATGGCTACACCTTC.

This clonotype was seen a few times. This chain joins TRBV7-6 and TRBJ1-4; D is uncertain. This CDR3 region has 17 residues. Germline V gene sequence: CDR1 SGHVS, CDR2 FNYEAQ. V lost 2 bases and J lost 3, with 16 bases in between. CDR3 sequence reads: CASSLFLGDMANEKLFF. DNA for the CDR3: TGTGCCAGCAGCTTATTCTTGGGCGACATGGCTAATGAAAAACTGTTTTTT.